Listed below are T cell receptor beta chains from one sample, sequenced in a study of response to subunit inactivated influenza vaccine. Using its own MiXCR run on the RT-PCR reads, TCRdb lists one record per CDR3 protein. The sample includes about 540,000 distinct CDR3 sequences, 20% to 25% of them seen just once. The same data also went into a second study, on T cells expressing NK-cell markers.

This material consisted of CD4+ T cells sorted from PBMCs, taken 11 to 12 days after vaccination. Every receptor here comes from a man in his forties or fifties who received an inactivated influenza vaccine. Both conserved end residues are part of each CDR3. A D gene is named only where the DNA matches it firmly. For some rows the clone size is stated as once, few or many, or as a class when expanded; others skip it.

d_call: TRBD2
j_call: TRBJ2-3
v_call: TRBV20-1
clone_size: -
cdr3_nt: TGCAGTGCTAGAGACACTAGCGGAACAGATACGCAGTATTTT
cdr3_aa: CSARDTSGTDTQYF

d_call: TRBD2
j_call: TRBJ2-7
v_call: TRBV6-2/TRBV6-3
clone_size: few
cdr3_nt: TGTGCCAGCAGTACTAGCGGGAGGGCCCTTTACGAGCAGTACTTC
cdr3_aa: CASSTSGRALYEQYF

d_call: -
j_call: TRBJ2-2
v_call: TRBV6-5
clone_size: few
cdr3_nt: TGTGCCAGCAGTTACTTGGCAACCGGGACATACACCGGGGAGCTGTTTTTT
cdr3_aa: CASSYLATGTYTGELFF

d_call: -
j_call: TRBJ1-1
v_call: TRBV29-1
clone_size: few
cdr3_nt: TGCAGCGCCGCCCCGGCGGGGAACACTGAAGCTTTCTTT
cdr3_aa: CSAAPAGNTEAFF

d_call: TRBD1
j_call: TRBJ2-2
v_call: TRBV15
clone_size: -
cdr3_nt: TGTGCCACCAGCAGAGTCTCAGGGGGATACACCGGGGAGCTGTTTTTT
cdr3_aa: CATSRVSGGYTGELFF

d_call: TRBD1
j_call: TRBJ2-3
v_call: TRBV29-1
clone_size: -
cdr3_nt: TGCAGCGGCGAAGGACAGGGGTTGACAGATACGCAGTATTTT
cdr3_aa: CSGEGQGLTDTQYF

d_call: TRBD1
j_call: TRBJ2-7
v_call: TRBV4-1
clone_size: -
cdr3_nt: TGCGCCAGCAGCCAAGAACCACAGGGGGCTCGAGGGCAGTACTTC
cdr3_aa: CASSQEPQGARGQYF

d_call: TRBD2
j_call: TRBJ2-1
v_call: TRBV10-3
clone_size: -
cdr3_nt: TGTGCCATCAGGGGAAGCGGGAGTAGGGTCCTCAATGAGCAGTTCTTC
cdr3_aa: CAIRGSGSRVLNEQFF

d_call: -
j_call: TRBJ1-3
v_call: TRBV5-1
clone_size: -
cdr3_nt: TGCGCCAGCAGCGCCCCAGGCTCTGGAAACACCATATATTTT
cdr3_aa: CASSAPGSGNTIYF

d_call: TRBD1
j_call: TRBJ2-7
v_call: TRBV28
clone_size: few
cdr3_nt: TGTGCCAGCAAGCTGACAGGGGGCTACGAGCAGTACTTC
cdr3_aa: CASKLTGGYEQYF

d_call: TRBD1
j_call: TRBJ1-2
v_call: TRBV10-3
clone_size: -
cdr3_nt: TGTGCCATCAGTCAAGGGGGCGCAGGTGGCTACACCTTC
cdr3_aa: CAISQGGAGGYTF

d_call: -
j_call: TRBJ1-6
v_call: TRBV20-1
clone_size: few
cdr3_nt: TGCAGTGCTATTCCGGAACAGGAACTTCGGGCCCTCCACTTT
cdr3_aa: CSAIPEQELRALHF

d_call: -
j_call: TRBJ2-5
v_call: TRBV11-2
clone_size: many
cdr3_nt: TGTGCCAGCAGCTTAGGGGGGCTTCAGTACCAAGAGACCCAGTACTTC
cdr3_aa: CASSLGGLQYQETQYF

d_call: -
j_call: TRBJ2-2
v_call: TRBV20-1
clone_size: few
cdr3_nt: TGCAGTGCTAGAGATGGGGCCAACACCGGGGAGCTGTTTTTT
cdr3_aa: CSARDGANTGELFF

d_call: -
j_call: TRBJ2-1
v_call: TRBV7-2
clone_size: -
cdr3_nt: TGTGCCAGCAACGTATTCAATGAGCAGTTCTTC
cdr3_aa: CASNVFNEQFF

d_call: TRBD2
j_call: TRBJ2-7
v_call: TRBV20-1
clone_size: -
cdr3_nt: TGCAGTGCCACCCTGAGCGGGGATCCCCACGAGCAGTACTTC
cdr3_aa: CSATLSGDPHEQYF

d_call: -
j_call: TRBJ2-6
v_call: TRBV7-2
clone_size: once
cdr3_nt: TGTGCCAGCAGCTTAGGTGGGCACCCTGGGGCCAACGTCCTGACTTTC
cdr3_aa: CASSLGGHPGANVLTF

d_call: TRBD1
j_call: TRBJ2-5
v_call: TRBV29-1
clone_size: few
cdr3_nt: TGCAGCGCCGGGACAGGGTTTACAGAGACCCAGTACTTC
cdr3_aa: CSAGTGFTETQYF

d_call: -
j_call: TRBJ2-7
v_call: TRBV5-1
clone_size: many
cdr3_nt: TGCGCCAGCAGCTTGGTGCAGGGGAACTACGAGCAGTACTTC
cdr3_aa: CASSLVQGNYEQYF

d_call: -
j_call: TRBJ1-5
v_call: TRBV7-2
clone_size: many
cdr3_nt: TGTGCCAGCAGCTCAATCGGGGGATATCAGCCCCAGCATTTT
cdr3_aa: CASSSIGGYQPQHF

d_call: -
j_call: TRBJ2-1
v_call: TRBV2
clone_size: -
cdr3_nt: TGTGCCAGCAGTGACGGGACTTCTAATGAGCAGTTCTTC
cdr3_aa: CASSDGTSNEQFF

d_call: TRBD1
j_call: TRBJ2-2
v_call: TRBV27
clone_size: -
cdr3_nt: TGTGCCAGCAGTGGCCGGGACAGGGGCAACACCGGGGAGCTGTTTTTT
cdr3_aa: CASSGRDRGNTGELFF

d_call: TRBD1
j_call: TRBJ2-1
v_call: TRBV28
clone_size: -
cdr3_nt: TGTGCCAGCAGTTCAGGGACAGGGAACTACAATGAGCAGTTCTTC
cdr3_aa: CASSSGTGNYNEQFF

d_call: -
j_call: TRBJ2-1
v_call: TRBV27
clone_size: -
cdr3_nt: TGTGCCAGCAGTTTCACCCCTTCCAGGGACAATGAGCAGTTCTTC
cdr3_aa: CASSFTPSRDNEQFF